This T cell receptor (beta chain) stems from a study of cytomegalovirus exposure and HLA in healthy donors. Study context: Some 85 million unique TCRs, all from HLA-typed donors, were included in an early release of the data. Study results and caveats: Most observed TCR sequences were rare, whereas some public TCRs were detected in many donors. One later analysis reportedly identified an Asian-associated ancestry cluster that showed fewer N-insertions than the roughly 670-donor mean.

There are a few counts of this clone. Its antigen is unknown. The germline gives CDR1 SGHDN, CDR2 FVKESK. The length of the CDR3 is 16 residues. Trimming took 0 bases from V and 7 from J, leaving 16 bases between them. The PCR was carried out with 60 Vbeta primers and 13 Jbeta primers. Sequenced by immunoSEQ multiplex PCR; TCRdb stores in-frame clones only, minus some. The sample consists of over 85,000 clones, over 60% of them appearing once. This sequence joins TRBV14 and TRBJ2-4; the D gene is possibly TRBD2 (6 bases). Sequencing was done on a sample of PBMCs. The clonotype was recovered from a male donor in good health and CMV-seropositive. CDR3 region: CASSQDHWGRQNIQYF. The CDR3 bases are TGTGCCAGCAGCCAAGATCATTGGGGGAGGCAGAACATTCAGTACTTC.